One sample yielded the 13 T cell receptor beta chains listed below, sequenced in a study of regulatory T cells in long-lasting Graves disease. Time point here: newly diagnosed GD, antithyroid drugs for less than 3 months. RNA isolated from PBMCs was used to make the TCR library. TCR beta libraries were built with iRepertoire HTBI primers and Arm-PCR of CDR3 regions. TCRdb recomputed calls from the multiplex PCR reads with MiXCR, one row per CDR3 protein. The sample gives 400,000 to 550,000 distinct CDR3 sequences, 16% of which show up once; roughly 10% is in the top ten. These data are also associated with another study on T cells in Graves' hyperthyroidism and ophthalmopathy.

Source: peripheral blood mononuclear cells (PBMCs), taken at new diagnosis, from a patient treated with antithyroid drugs. The receptors were gathered from a woman aged 25 to 39 with Graves disease.

Note on this clonotype: A read error is possible here, since a much larger clone lies one base away. The CDR3 here is CASSQMTGIHPGNTIYF. CDR3 nucleotide sequence: TGTGCCAGCAGCCAAATGACGGGTATCCACCCTGGAAACACCATATATTTT. This sequence joins TRBV9 and TRBJ1-3; D not certain. Trimming cost V 4 bases and J 2 bases, with 19 bases left between them. There are 17 residues in the CDR3. Germline CDR1 reads SGDLS; CDR2 reads YYNGEE.

Regarding this clonotype: A much larger clone differs by one base, so this may be a read error. The CDR3 sequence is CASSALTRGTYEQFF. The CDR3 coding sequence is TGTGCCAGCAGTGCCCTAACACGGGGAACCTACGAGCAGTTCTTC. The chain has TRBV2 and TRBJ2-1, with D possibly TRBD2 on 5 matching bases. Germline-derived CDR1 and CDR2 are SNHLY and FYNNEI. Trimming removed 4 bases at V and 10 bases at J, with 20 bases between. This CDR3 is built from 15 residues.

This clonotype occurred many times. This rearrangement joins TRBV11-2 to TRBJ2-6; D remains ambiguous. From germline, CDR1 is SGHAT and CDR2 FQNNGV. The germline V and J ends were trimmed by 3 bases and 0 bases, with 6 bases remaining between them. The CDR3 length is 15 residues. The CDR3 spells CASSFLRSGANVLTF. The CDR3, as DNA: TGTGCCAGCAGCTTTCTGCGCTCTGGGGCCAACGTCCTGACTTTC.

This clonotype was counted many times. This rearrangement joins TRBV18 to TRBJ1-2, with D perhaps matching TRBD1 (6 bases). The germline V and J ends were trimmed by 4 bases and 0 bases, with 12 bases remaining between them. The CDR3 spans 15 residues. Looked up from germline, CDR1 is KGHSH and CDR2 is LQKENI. CDR3 loop: CASSLRTEANYGYTF. DNA for the CDR3: TGTGCCAGCTCACTCCGGACAGAAGCTAACTATGGCTACACCTTC.

This clonotype was seen ten or more times. The rearrangement joins TRBV28 to TRBJ2-7, with TRBD1 matching 7 bases. After removal of 5 bases from V and 2 bases from J, the junction contained 9 bases not matched to a gene. Germline CDR1 MDHEN, CDR2 SYDVKM. The CDR3 has 15 amino acids. Here the CDR3 reads CASSRVRGLTYEQYF. CDR3 in DNA: TGTGCCAGCAGTCGAGTGAGGGGGCTTACCTACGAGCAGTACTTC.

There are a few counts of this clonotype. The J gene is TRBJ1-2, the V gene TRBV12-3 or TRBV12-4; the match to TRBD1 covers 7 bases. The J segment lost 2 bases and the V segment lost 5 bases, leaving 17 bases of the junction unmatched. The CDR3 has 18 amino acids. The CDR3: CASSKRFGGQALNYGYTF. CDR3 in DNA: TGTGCCAGCAGTAAAAGGTTTGGAGGACAGGCCCTGAACTATGGCTACACCTTC.

This clonotype has only a few counts. The genes are TRBV10-3 and TRBJ2-1; D possibly uses TRBD1 or TRBD2 (8 bases each). The CDR3 loop spans 18 amino acids. The V end was cut by 10 bases, the J end by 15 bases, with 40 bases between. CDR1 is ENHRY and CDR2 is SYGVKD in the germline V gene. CDR3 sequence: CATLGQGDGKAGVDFGFF. CDR3 nucleotide sequence: TGTGCCACCCTCGGACAGGGCGATGGTAAAGCGGGAGTTGATTTTGGGTTCTTC.

This clonotype was seen repeatedly, ten times or more. V usage is TRBV10-3 and J usage is TRBJ2-3; TRBD2 might be the D (5 bases). Per the germline V gene, CDR1 is ENHRY and CDR2 is SYGVKD. There are 13 residues in the CDR3. V was cut by 2 bases and J by 6 bases, with 9 bases left in between. CDR3 coding DNA: TGTGCCATCAGTGAGCCTCCGGGGGATACGCAGTATTTT. Protein sequence: CAISEPPGDTQYF.

This clonotype was seen only a few times. The chain couples TRBV15 to TRBJ2-1, with 10 bases identical to TRBD1. The germline gives CDR1 LNHNV, CDR2 YYDKDF (reference sequence). The CDR3 contains 15 residues. Germline trimming cut 4 bases from V and 8 bases from J; bases unmatched to any gene: 8. CDR3 bases: TGTGCCACCAGCAAACCGGGACAGGGGACGGATGAGCAGTTCTTC. Translating gives CATSKPGQGTDEQFF.

The sample holds many counts of this clonotype. The chain has TRBV7-2 and TRBJ1-1; no reliable D call. Trimming cost V 5 bases and J 2 bases, with 12 bases left between them. This CDR3 region has 14 residues. The germline V gene has CDR1 SGHTA and CDR2 FQGNSA. The CDR3 DNA reads as TGTGCCAGCAGCCTTGTCCAGGAAAACACTGAAGCTTTCTTT. Protein product: CASSLVQENTEAFF.

This clonotype was observed a few times. The chain combines TRBV7-3 with TRBJ2-3, with no clear D. Germline assignment: CDR1 SGHTA and CDR2 FQGTGA. The CDR3 runs to 14 residues. Trimming stripped 6 bases from V and 0 bases from J, with 10 bases between. CDR3 sequence: CASRESFSTDTQYF. The CDR3 nucleotides read TGTGCCAGCAGGGAAAGCTTCAGCACAGATACGCAGTATTTT.

This clonotype has a count of ten or more. The rearrangement links TRBV20-1 to TRBJ1-5; no firm D call. With 3 bases removed from V and 1 base from J, the gap between germline ends came to 16 bases. The CDR3 has 16 residues. Germline V gene data show CDR1 as DFQATT and CDR2 as SNEGSKA (reference sequence). In DNA form, the CDR3 reads TGCAGTGCTAGGCCGGTGAGGCAGCAGAGCAATCAGCCCCAGCATTTT. Its translation is CSARPVRQQSNQPQHF.

This clonotype was detected ten times or more. The rearrangement links TRBV5-1 to TRBJ2-1; 7 nucleotides align to TRBD1. The CDR3 runs to 12 residues. V was pared by 6 bases and J by 4 bases, with 1 base of the junction left unmatched. In germline, CDR1 is SGHRS, CDR2 YFSETQ. The CDR3 sequence is CASMDRYNEQFF. CDR3 DNA: TGCGCCAGCATGGACAGGTACAATGAGCAGTTCTTC.